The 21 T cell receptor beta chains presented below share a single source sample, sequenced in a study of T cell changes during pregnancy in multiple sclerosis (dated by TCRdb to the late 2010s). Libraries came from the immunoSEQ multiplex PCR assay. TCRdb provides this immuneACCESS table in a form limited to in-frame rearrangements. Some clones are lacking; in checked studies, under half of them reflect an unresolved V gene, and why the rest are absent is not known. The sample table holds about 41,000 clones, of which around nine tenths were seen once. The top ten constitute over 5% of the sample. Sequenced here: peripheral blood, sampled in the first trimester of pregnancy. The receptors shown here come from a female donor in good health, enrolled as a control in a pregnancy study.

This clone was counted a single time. As DNA, the CDR3 is TGTGCCAGTAGTACCCAGACAGGGAACACTGAAGCTTTCTTT. Its translation is CASSTQTGNTEAFF. The V call is TRBV19, the J call TRBJ1-1; possibly TRBD1 for D (6 bases). V lost 4 bases, J lost 1 base, and 10 bases lay in between. CDR3 length: 14 residues. Germline assignment: CDR1 LNHDA and CDR2 SQIVND (reference sequence).

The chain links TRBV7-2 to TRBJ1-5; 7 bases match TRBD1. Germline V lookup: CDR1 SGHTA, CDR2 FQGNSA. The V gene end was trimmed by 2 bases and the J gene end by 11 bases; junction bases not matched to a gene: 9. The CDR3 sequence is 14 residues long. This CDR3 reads CASSLRGGGESQHF. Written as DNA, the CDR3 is TGTGCCAGCAGCTTACGTGGAGGGGGCGAGTCCCAGCATTTT.

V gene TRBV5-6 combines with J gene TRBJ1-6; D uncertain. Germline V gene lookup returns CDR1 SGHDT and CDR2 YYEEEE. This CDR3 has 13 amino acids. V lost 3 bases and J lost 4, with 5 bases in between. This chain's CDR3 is CASSSEYNSPLHF. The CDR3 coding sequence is TGTGCCAGCAGCTCTGAGTATAATTCACCCCTCCACTTT.

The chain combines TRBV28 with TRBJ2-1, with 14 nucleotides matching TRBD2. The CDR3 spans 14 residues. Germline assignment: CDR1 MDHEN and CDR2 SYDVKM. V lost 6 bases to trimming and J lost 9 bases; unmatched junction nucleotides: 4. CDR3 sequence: CASRGLAGVFEQFF. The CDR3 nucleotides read TGTGCCAGCAGGGGACTAGCGGGAGTTTTTGAGCAGTTCTTC.

CDR3 DNA: TGTGCCAGCAATTCAGGTCGGACTTACAACACCTTC. Protein product: CASNSGRTYNTF. This chain links TRBV28 with TRBJ1-2; no clear D gene. The germline gives CDR1 MDHEN, CDR2 SYDVKM. The CDR3 has 12 residues. The germline V and J ends were trimmed by 7 bases and 12 bases, with 18 bases remaining between them.

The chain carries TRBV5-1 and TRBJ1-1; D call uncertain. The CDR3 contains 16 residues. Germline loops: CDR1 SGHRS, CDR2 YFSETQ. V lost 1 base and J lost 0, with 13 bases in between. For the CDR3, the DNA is TGCGCCAGCAGCTTGTTTTCCCCAGGCATGAACACTGAAGCTTTCTTT. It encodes CASSLFSPGMNTEAFF.

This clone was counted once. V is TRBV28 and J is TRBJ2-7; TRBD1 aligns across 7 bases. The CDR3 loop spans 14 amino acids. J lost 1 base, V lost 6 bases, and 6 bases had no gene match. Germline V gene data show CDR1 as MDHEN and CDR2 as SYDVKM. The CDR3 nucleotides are TGTGCCAGCAGGCCAGGGGGAACTTCCTACGAGCAGTACTTC. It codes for CASRPGGTSYEQYF.

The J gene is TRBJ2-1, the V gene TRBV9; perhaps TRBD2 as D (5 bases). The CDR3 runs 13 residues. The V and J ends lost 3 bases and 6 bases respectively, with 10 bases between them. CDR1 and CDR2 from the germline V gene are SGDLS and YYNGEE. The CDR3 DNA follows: TGTGCCAGCAGCGACGGGGAAGGCAATGAGCAGTTCTTC. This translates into CASSDGEGNEQFF.

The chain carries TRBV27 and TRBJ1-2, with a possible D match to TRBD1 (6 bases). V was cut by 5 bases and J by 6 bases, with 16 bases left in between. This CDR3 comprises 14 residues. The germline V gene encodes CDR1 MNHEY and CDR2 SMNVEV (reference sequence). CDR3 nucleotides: TGTGCCAGCAGTCCCCGGCCTGGACAGCATGGCTACACCTTC. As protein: CASSPRPGQHGYTF.

This CDR3 is CASSTRTGMSTDTQYF. The CDR3 region has the DNA TGTGCCAGCAGCACCAGGACAGGGATGAGTACAGATACGCAGTATTTT. The rearrangement uses TRBV7-8 and TRBJ2-3; the match to TRBD1 covers 8 bases. V shed 5 bases, J shed 3 bases, and the junction held 10 bases outside the gene matches. The CDR3 length is 16 residues. The germline V gene has CDR1 SGHVS and CDR2 FQNEAQ.

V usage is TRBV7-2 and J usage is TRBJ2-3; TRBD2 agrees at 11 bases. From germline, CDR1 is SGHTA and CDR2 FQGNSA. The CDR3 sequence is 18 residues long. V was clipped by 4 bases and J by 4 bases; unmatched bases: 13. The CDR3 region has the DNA TGTGCCAGCAGCTCGCCCATTATGACTAGCGGGGTACCAGATACGCAGTATTTT. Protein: CASSSPIMTSGVPDTQYF.

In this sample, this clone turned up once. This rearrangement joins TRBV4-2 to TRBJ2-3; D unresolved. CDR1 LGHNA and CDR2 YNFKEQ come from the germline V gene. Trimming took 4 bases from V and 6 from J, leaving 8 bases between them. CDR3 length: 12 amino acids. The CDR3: CASSPRADTQYF. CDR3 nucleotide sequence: TGTGCCAGCAGCCCTCGCGCCGATACGCAGTATTTT.

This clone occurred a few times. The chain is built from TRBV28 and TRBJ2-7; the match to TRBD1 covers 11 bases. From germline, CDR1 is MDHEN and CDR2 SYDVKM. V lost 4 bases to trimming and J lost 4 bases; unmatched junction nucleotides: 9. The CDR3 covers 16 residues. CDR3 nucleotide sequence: TGTGCCAGCAGTTCCACTCGGACAGGGGGCTTTTACGAGCAGTACTTC. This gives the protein CASSSTRTGGFYEQYF.

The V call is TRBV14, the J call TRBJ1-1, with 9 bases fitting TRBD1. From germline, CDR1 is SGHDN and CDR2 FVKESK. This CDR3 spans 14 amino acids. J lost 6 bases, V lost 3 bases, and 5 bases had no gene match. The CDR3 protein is CASSQGQGRAEAFF. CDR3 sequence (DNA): TGTGCCAGCAGCCAGGGACAGGGAAGGGCTGAAGCTTTCTTT.

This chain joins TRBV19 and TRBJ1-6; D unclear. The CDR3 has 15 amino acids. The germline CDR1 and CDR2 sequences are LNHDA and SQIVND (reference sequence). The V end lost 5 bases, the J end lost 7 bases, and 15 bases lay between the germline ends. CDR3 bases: TGTGCCAGTAGTGCCACCAGGACTTCAAATTCACCCCTCCACTTT. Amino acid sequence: CASSATRTSNSPLHF.

CDR3 DNA sequence: TGTGCCACCAGCAGAGTAGGCCTAGGAGGGAATGAGCAGTTCTTC. Residues: CATSRVGLGGNEQFF. This chain links TRBV15 with TRBJ2-1, with D perhaps TRBD2 (6 bases). The CDR3 has 15 amino acids. CDR1 and CDR2 from the germline V gene are LNHNV and YYDKDF (reference sequence). Trimming shortened V by 1 base and J by 7 bases, and 14 bases separated the two germline ends. The variable domain in full, with the rest retrieved from reference TRBV15 and TRBJ2-1, is DAMVIQNPRYQVTQFGKPVTLSCSQTLNHNVMYWYQQKSSQAPKLLFHYYDKDFNNEADTPDNFQSRRPNTSFCFLDIRSPGLGDTAMYLCATSRVGLGGNEQFFGPGTRLTVL.

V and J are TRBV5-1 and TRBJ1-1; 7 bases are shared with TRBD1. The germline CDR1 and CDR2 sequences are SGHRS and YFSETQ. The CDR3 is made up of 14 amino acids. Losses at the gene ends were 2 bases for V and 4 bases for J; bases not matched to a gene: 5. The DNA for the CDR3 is TGCGCCAGCAGCTTTAGTAGACAGGGCACTGAAGCTTTCTTT. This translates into CASSFSRQGTEAFF.

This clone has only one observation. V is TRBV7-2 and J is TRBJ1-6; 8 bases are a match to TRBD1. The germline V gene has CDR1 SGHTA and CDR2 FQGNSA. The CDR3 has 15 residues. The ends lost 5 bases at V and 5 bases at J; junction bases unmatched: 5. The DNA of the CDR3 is TGTGCCAGCAGCCCGGACAGGGCAGATAATTCACCCCTCCACTTT. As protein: CASSPDRADNSPLHF.

The CDR3 protein is CASSPSETGGAYGYTF. The CDR3 nucleotides read TGTGCCAGCAGCCCTTCCGAGACAGGGGGCGCCTATGGCTACACCTTC. V and J are TRBV9 and TRBJ1-2, with 10 positions matching TRBD1. The ends lost 4 bases at V and 4 bases at J; junction bases unmatched: 10. The CDR3 covers 16 residues. Germline-derived CDR1 and CDR2 are SGDLS and YYNGEE.

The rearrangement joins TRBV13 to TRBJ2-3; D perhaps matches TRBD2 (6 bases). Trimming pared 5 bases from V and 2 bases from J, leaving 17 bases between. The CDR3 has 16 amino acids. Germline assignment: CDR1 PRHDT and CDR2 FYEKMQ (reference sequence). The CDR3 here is CASSLKGGGNTDTQYF. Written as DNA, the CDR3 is TGTGCCAGCAGCCTGAAGGGTGGGGGGAACACAGATACGCAGTATTTT.

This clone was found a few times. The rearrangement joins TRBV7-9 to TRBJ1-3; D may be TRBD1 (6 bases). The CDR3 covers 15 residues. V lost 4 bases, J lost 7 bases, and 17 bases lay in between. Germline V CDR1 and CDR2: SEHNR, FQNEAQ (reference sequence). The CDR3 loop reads CASSSPDRMGNTIYF. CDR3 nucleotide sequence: TGTGCCAGCAGCTCGCCCGACAGGATGGGGAACACCATATATTTT.